This is a list of T cell receptor beta chains from one sample in a study of T-cell memory formation after mild COVID-19. Via MiXCR, TCRdb re-called the 5' RACE reads, giving one row per CDR3 protein. The sample consists of 120,000 to 150,000 distinct CDR3 sequences, 6% to 7% of them appearing once. Sequencing was performed on PBMCs or a T cell subset sorted from them (not recorded which). These receptors all come from an adult woman who had mild COVID-19 (a few samples of this study predate the infection). Cell type and time point are not known. Each CDR3 is given with its conserved first and last residue. A D gene is named only where the DNA matches it firmly. Rows give clone size only sometimes, using once, few, many, or a class for an expanded clone.

clone size: NA; V gene: TRBV19; D gene: NA; J gene: TRBJ1-1; CDR3 DNA: TGTGCCAGTAGTATAAACAGGGCGGTGGGCACTGAAGCTTTCTTT; CDR3 protein: CASSINRAVGTEAFF
clone size: many; V gene: TRBV24-1; D gene: TRBD1; J gene: TRBJ2-2; CDR3 DNA: TGTGCCACCAGTGATTCACCGTGGGGGACAGGTCGGTCCGGGGAGCTGTTTTTT; CDR3 protein: CATSDSPWGTGRSGELFF
clone size: many; V gene: TRBV6-2/TRBV6-3; D gene: NA; J gene: TRBJ1-1; CDR3 DNA: TGTGCCAGCAGTGCCATTGTGGCGGGTGATAGAAACACTGAAGCTTTCTTT; CDR3 protein: CASSAIVAGDRNTEAFF
clone size: many; V gene: TRBV9; D gene: NA; J gene: TRBJ2-3; CDR3 DNA: TGTGCCAGCAGCGGCTCCCCCCTTAGCACAGATACGCAGTATTTT; CDR3 protein: CASSGSPLSTDTQYF
clone size: NA; V gene: TRBV18; D gene: TRBD2; J gene: TRBJ2-5; CDR3 DNA: TGTGCCAGCTCCCCCGCGGGAGTCCAAGAGACCCAGTACTTC; CDR3 protein: CASSPAGVQETQYF
clone size: many; V gene: TRBV12-3/TRBV12-4; D gene: TRBD1; J gene: TRBJ2-5; CDR3 DNA: TGTGCCAGCAGTTTGGGACAGGGAGCAGAGACCCAGTACTTC; CDR3 protein: CASSLGQGAETQYF
clone size: many; V gene: TRBV7-2; D gene: NA; J gene: TRBJ2-3; CDR3 DNA: TGTGCCAGCAGCTTAACCTGGACTACCCGCACAGATACGCAGTATTTT; CDR3 protein: CASSLTWTTRTDTQYF
clone size: few; V gene: TRBV5-6; D gene: NA; J gene: TRBJ2-6; CDR3 DNA: TGTGCCAGCAGTCGACAGAGCTACTCTGGGGCCAACGTCCTGACTTTC; CDR3 protein: CASSRQSYSGANVLTF
clone size: many; V gene: TRBV28; D gene: TRBD1; J gene: TRBJ2-7; CDR3 DNA: TGTGCCAGCAGTACTCCGGGACAGGGCTCCTACGAGCAGTACTTC; CDR3 protein: CASSTPGQGSYEQYF
clone size: many; V gene: TRBV6-1; D gene: TRBD1; J gene: TRBJ2-1; CDR3 DNA: TGTGCCAGCAGGTGGGGACAGTACAATGAGCAGTTCTTC; CDR3 protein: CASRWGQYNEQFF
clone size: few; V gene: TRBV24-1; D gene: NA; J gene: TRBJ2-2; CDR3 DNA: TGTGCCACGGCCGATTTCACCGGGGAGCTGTTTTTT; CDR3 protein: CATADFTGELFF
clone size: NA; V gene: TRBV5-6; D gene: NA; J gene: TRBJ2-1; CDR3 DNA: TGTGCCAGCAGTTCATACGGACAGGGAGGGCCGTTCTTC; CDR3 protein: CASSSYGQGGPFF
clone size: NA; V gene: TRBV7-9; D gene: TRBD1; J gene: TRBJ1-6; CDR3 DNA: TGTGCCAGCAGCCCAAGTGGACAGGGGAATTCACCCCTCCACTTT; CDR3 protein: CASSPSGQGNSPLHF
clone size: NA; V gene: TRBV3-1; D gene: TRBD1; J gene: TRBJ2-1; CDR3 DNA: TGTGCCAGCAGCTGGGACAGGGGGCGTTACAATGAGCAGTTCTTC; CDR3 protein: CASSWDRGRYNEQFF
clone size: NA; V gene: TRBV12-3/TRBV12-4; D gene: TRBD1; J gene: TRBJ1-5; CDR3 DNA: TGTGCCAGCAGCCAGGGGGGGGGATCGGCGAGCAATCAGCCCCAGCATTTT; CDR3 protein: CASSQGGGSASNQPQHF
clone size: many; V gene: TRBV12-3/TRBV12-4; D gene: TRBD2; J gene: TRBJ2-3; CDR3 DNA: TGTGCCAGCAGTCCACTAGCGGGAGTTGGGGATACGCAGTATTTT; CDR3 protein: CASSPLAGVGDTQYF
clone size: many; V gene: TRBV7-9; D gene: TRBD2; J gene: TRBJ2-1; CDR3 DNA: TGTGCCATATCCGCGGGGGGGGACAATGAGCAGTTCTTC; CDR3 protein: CAISAGGDNEQFF
clone size: few; V gene: TRBV15; D gene: NA; J gene: TRBJ2-1; CDR3 DNA: TGTGCCACCAGTCTGGGATACAATGAGCAGTTCTTC; CDR3 protein: CATSLGYNEQFF
clone size: many; V gene: TRBV12-3/TRBV12-4; D gene: NA; J gene: TRBJ1-1; CDR3 DNA: TGTGCCAGCAGTCCGAGGACTGGGTCAGGGGACACTGAAGCTTTCTTT; CDR3 protein: CASSPRTGSGDTEAFF
clone size: NA; V gene: TRBV6-5; D gene: NA; J gene: TRBJ2-1; CDR3 DNA: TGTGCCAGCAGTTACGTAGATACTTCCTACAATGAGCAGTTCTTC; CDR3 protein: CASSYVDTSYNEQFF
clone size: many; V gene: TRBV5-6; D gene: NA; J gene: TRBJ2-3; CDR3 DNA: TGTGCCGGAGCAATCGGCGCGACAGATACGCAGTATTTT; CDR3 protein: CAGAIGATDTQYF
clone size: few; V gene: TRBV20-1; D gene: NA; J gene: TRBJ2-7; CDR3 DNA: TGCAGTGCTAGAAAGGAATCCTACGAGCAGTACTTC; CDR3 protein: CSARKESYEQYF